The clone carrying this TCR beta chain was detected many times. The source of the sample is a study of blood T cell repertoires in COVID-19. About the research overall: Samples of COVID-19 (acute and convalescent) were obtained from the United States, Italy and Spain. Nucleic acid was either cDNA or gDNA, and it came from T cells, B-cell-depleted T cells, or PBMCs.

The CDR3 totals 17 residues. V dropped 1 base and J dropped 6; count of bases not matched to a gene: 9. Germline values: CDR1 LGHNA, CDR2 YSLEER. Methods used by the authors: How many nucleated cells were present was estimated from reference gene primer amplification. Sequenced by immunoSEQ multiplex PCR; TCRdb stores in-frame clones only, minus some. For V, J and clone size, that table is used; D and trimming come from the DNA. The sample has about 150,000 clones, under 85% seen once. The genes are TRBV4-3 and TRBJ1-1, with 12 bases matching TRBD1. Material: peripheral blood. The TCR sequence derives from a woman of 80 years or more with acute or convalescent COVID-19. As DNA, the CDR3 is TGCGCCAGCAGCCAAGGGGGCGTGGGACAGGGGGCCTCTGAAGCTTTCTTT. Encoded protein: CASSQGGVGQGASEAFF.